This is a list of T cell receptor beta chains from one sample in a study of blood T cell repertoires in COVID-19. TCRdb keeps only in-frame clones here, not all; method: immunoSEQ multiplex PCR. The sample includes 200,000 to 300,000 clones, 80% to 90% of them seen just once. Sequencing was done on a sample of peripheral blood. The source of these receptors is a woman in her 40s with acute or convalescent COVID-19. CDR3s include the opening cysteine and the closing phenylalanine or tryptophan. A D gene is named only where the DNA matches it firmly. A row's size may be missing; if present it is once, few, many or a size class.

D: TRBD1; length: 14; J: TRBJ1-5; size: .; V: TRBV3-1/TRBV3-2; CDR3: CASSPGQGKQPQHF; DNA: TGTGCCAGCAGCCCCGGACAGGGTAAACAGCCCCAGCATTTT
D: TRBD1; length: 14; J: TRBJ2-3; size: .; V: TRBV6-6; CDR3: CASEGAGRPDTQYF; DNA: TGTGCCAGCGAGGGGGCAGGGAGACCAGATACGCAGTATTTT
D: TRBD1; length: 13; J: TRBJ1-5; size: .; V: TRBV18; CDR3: CASSPGQGQPQHF; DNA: TGTGCCAGCTCACCCGGACAGGGGCAGCCCCAGCATTTT
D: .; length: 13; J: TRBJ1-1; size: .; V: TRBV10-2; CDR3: CASRENREGEAFF; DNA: TGCGCCAGCAGAGAGAACAGGGAGGGAGAAGCTTTCTTT
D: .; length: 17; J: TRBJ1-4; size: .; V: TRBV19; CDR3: CASRTGSTIATNEKLFF; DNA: TGTGCCAGTAGGACAGGCTCAACAATTGCAACTAATGAAAAACTGTTTTTT
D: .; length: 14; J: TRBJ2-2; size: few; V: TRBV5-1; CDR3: CASSPRTGTGELFF; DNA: TGCGCCAGCAGCCCTAGGACTGGCACCGGGGAGCTGTTTTTT
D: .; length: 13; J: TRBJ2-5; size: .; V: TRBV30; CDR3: CATRWQGQETQYF; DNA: TGTGCCACCCGCTGGCAGGGACAAGAGACCCAGTACTTC
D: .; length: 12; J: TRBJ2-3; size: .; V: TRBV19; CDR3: CASSSGADTQYF; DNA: TGTGCCAGTAGTTCCGGGGCAGATACGCAGTATTTT
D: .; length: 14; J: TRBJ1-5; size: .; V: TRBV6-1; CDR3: CASSERQGGQPQHF; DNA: TGTGCCAGCAGTGAACGGCAGGGAGGCCAGCCCCAGCATTTT
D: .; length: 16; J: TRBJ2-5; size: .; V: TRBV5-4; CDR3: CASSRFGGGLGETQYF; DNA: TGTGCCAGCAGCCGCTTTGGAGGGGGCCTTGGAGAGACCCAGTACTTC
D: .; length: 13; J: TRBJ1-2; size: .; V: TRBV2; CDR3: CASTVLAGGGYTF; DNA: TGTGCCAGCACCGTCCTAGCCGGAGGGGGCTACACCTTC
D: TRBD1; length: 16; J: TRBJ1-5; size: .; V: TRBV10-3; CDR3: CAISDQGTGNNQPQHF; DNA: TGTGCCATCAGTGACCAAGGGACAGGGAATAATCAGCCCCAGCATTTT
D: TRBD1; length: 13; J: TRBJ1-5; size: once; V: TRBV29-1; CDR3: CSVRGQDNQPQHF; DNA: TGCAGCGTGAGGGGACAGGACAATCAGCCCCAGCATTTT
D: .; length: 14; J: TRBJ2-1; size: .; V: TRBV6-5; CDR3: CASSYSYRGNEQFF; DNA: TGTGCCAGCAGTTACTCCTATAGAGGTAATGAGCAGTTCTTC
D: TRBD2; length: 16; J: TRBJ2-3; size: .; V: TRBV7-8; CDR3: CASSLAGGGPTDTQYF; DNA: TGTGCCAGCAGCTTAGCCGGCGGGGGGCCCACAGATACGCAGTATTTT
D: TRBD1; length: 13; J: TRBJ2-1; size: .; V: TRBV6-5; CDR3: CASINTGGYEQFF; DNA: TGTGCCAGCATTAACACAGGGGGCTATGAGCAGTTCTTC
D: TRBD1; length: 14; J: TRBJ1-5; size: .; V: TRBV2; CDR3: CASAREPDRQAQHF; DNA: TGTGCCAGCGCGAGAGAACCGGACAGGCAGGCCCAGCATTTT
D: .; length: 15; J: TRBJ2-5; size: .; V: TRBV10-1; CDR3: CASSAGSGAGETQYF; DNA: TGCGCCAGCAGTGCCGGTTCAGGGGCCGGAGAGACCCAGTACTTC
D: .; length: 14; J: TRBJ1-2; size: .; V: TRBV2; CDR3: CASSIGVANYGYTF; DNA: TGTGCCAGCAGCATAGGGGTGGCTAACTATGGCTACACCTTC
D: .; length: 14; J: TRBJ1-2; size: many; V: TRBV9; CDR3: CASSPTVDSRGYTF; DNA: TGTGCCAGCAGCCCGACCGTTGACAGCCGTGGCTACACCTTC
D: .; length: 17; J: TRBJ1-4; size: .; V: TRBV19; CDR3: CASSTRQAGVFNEKLFF; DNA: TGTGCCAGTAGTACAAGACAGGCGGGGGTTTTTAATGAAAAACTGTTTTTT
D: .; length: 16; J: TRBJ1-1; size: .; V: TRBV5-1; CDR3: CASSPGDRPESTEAFF; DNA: TGCGCCAGCAGCCCGGGCGACAGGCCGGAGTCCACTGAAGCTTTCTTT
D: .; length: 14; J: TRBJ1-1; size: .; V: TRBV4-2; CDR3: CASSHPSESTEAFF; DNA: TGTGCCAGCAGCCATCCCTCGGAGAGCACTGAAGCTTTCTTT
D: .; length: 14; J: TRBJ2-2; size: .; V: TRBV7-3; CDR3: CASSLSRNTGELFF; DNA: TGTGCCAGCAGCCTCTCGCGGAACACCGGGGAGCTGTTTTTT
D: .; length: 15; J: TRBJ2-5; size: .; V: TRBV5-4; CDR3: CASSRRGGGQETQYF; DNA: TGTGCCAGCAGCCGGAGGGGGGGAGGGCAAGAGACCCAGTACTTC
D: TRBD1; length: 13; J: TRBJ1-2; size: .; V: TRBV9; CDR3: CASRQGSNYGYTF; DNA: TGTGCCAGCCGACAGGGTTCGAACTATGGCTACACCTTC
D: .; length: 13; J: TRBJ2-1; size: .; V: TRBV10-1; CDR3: CASSDWPSNEQFF; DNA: TGCGCCAGCAGTGACTGGCCTTCCAATGAGCAGTTCTTC
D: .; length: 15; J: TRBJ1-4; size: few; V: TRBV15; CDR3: CASSFKAATNEKLFF; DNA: TGTGCCAGCAGCTTTAAAGCTGCAACTAATGAAAAACTGTTTTTT
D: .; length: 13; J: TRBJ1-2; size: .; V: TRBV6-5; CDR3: CASRPDTTYGYTF; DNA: TGTGCCAGCAGACCGGACACCACATATGGCTACACCTTC